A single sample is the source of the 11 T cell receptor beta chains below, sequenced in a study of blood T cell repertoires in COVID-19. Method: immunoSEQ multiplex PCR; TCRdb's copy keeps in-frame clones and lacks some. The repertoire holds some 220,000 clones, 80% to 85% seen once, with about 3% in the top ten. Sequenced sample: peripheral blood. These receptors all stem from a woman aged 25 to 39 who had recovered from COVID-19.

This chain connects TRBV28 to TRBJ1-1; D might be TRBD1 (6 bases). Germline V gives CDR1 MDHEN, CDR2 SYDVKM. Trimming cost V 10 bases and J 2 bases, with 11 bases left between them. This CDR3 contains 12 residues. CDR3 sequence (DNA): TGTGCCACCTCGGACAGAAACACTGAAGCTTTCTTT. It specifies CATSDRNTEAFF.

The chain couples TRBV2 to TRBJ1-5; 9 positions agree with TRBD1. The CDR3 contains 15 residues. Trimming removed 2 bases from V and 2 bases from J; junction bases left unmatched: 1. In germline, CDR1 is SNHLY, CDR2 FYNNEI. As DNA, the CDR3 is TGTGCCAGCAGTGAACACAGGGGGCGCAATCAGCCCCAGCATTTT. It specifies CASSEHRGRNQPQHF.

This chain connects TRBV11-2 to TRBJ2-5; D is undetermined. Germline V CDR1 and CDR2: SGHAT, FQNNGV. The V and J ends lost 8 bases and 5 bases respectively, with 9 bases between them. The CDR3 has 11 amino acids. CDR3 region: CASSFAETQYF. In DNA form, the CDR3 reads TGTGCCAGCTCCTTTGCGGAGACCCAGTACTTC.

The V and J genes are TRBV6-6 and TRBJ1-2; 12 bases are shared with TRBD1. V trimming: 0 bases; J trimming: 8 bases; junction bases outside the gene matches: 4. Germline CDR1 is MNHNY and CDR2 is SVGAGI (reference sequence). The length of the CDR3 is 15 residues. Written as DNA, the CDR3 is TGTGCCAGCAGTTACTCGGGACAGGGGGCGGGCGGCTACACCTTC. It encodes CASSYSGQGAGGYTF.

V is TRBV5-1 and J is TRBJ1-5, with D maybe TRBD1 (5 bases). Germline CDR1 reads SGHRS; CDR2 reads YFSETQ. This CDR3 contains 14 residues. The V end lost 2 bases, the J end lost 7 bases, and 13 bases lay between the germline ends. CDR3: CASSLIGQGQPQHF. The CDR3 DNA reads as TGCGCCAGCAGCTTAATCGGGCAGGGCCAGCCCCAGCATTTT.

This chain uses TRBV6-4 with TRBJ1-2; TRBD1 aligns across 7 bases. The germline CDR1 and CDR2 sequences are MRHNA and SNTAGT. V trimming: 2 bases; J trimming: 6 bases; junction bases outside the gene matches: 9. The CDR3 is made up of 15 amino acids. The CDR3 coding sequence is TGTGCCAGCAGTGACAGGGCAGGGGGAATAGATGGCTACACCTTC. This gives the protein CASSDRAGGIDGYTF.

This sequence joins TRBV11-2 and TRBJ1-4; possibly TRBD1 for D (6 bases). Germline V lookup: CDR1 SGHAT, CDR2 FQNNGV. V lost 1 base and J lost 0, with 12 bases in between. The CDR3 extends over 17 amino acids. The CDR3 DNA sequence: TGTGCCAGCAGCTTAGGGACAGTTTACACAACTAATGAAAAACTGTTTTTT. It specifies CASSLGTVYTTNEKLFF.

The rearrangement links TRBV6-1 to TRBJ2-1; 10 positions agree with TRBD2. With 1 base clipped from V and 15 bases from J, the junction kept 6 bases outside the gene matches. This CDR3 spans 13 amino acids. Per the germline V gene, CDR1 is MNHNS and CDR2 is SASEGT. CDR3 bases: TGTGCCAGCAGTGAAGAGGCTAGCGGGAGCACGTTCTTC. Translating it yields CASSEEASGSTFF.

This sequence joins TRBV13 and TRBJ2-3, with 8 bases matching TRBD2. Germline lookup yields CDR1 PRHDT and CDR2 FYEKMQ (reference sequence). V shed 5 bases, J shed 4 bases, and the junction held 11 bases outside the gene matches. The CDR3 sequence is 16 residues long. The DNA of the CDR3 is TGTGCCAGCAGCGCCAGCGGGAGTGGAGGTTCAGATACGCAGTATTTT. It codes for CASSASGSGGSDTQYF.

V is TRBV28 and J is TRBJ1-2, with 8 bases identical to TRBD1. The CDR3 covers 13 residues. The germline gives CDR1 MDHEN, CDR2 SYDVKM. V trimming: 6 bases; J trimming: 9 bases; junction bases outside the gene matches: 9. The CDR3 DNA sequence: TGTGCCAGCAGATCCAGGGGGCAAAAAAGCTACACCTTC. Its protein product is CASRSRGQKSYTF.

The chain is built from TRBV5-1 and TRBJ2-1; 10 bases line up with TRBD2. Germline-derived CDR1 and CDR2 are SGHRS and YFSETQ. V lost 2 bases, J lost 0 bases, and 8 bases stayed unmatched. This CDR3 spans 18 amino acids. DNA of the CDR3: TGCGCCAGCAGCTTCCGTCTAGCGGGAGCTAGCTCCTACAATGAGCAGTTCTTC. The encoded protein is CASSFRLAGASSYNEQFF.